Described below is a single T cell receptor beta chain sequence and its context. Its target is unknown. Trimming took 1 base from V and 12 from J, leaving 7 bases between them. The germline CDR1 and CDR2 sequences are DFQATT and SNEGSKA (reference sequence). This CDR3 comprises 10 residues. This sample was taken from a study of cytomegalovirus exposure and HLA in healthy donors. Study results and caveats: An Asian-associated ancestry cluster reportedly showed fewer N-insertions than the roughly 670-donor mean in a later analysis. It has been reported that TCR beta sequences accurately predicted the HLA-A and HLA-B alleles of most subjects. In a later analysis, TCR association rates varied by HLA locus: DRB1 most, HLA-C fewest. HLA alleles were associated with roughly 15,000 TCR beta sequences in a later analysis at 0.05 false discovery rate.

Use of 60 Vbeta and 13 Jbeta primers characterized the PCR. Data came from immunoSEQ multiplex PCR; TCRdb stores just in-frame clones and leaves some out. In all, the sample yields under 45,000 clones. The sample taken for sequencing was PBMCs. The clonotype comes from a male donor in good health and CMV-seronegative. The chain carries TRBV20-1 and TRBJ2-1; TRBD1 is a possible D gene (5 bases). The CDR3 is CSARAQVQFF. In DNA, the CDR3 is TGCAGTGCTAGAGCACAGGTGCAGTTCTTC.